Listed here are 26 T cell receptor beta chains from one sample, sequenced in a study of control samples from healthy donors and cancer patients. Libraries were prepared by immunoSEQ multiplex PCR; TCRdb keeps only in-frame clonotypes and omits some of them. The sample gives some 96,000 clones, roughly 84% of which show up once; under 20% is in the top ten. Sequenced material: blood. These receptors all stem from a woman in her forties or fifties in good health.

This rearrangement joins TRBV5-6 to TRBJ2-7; D remains ambiguous. The CDR3 is 13 residues long. CDR1 and CDR2 from the germline V gene are SGHDT and YYEEEE. Deletions cut 2 bases from V and 1 base from J, with 7 bases between. The CDR3, as DNA: TGTGCCAGCAGCTTCGTAACTTCCTACGAGCAGTACGTC. It translates to CASSFVTSYEQYV.

CDR3 region: CASSAYMNTEAFF. The DNA of the CDR3 is TGTGCCAGCAGCGCTTATATGAACACTGAAGCTTTCTTT. The genes are TRBV9 and TRBJ1-1, with D unresolved. Trimming shortened V by 3 bases and J by 0 bases, and 6 bases separated the two germline ends. The CDR3 is made up of 13 amino acids. The germline V gene has CDR1 SGDLS and CDR2 YYNGEE.

V is TRBV19 and J is TRBJ1-4; possible D gene TRBD1, 5 bases. CDR1 is LNHDA and CDR2 is SQIVND in the germline V gene (reference sequence). Trimming stripped 6 bases from V and 1 base from J, with 12 bases between. This CDR3 is built from 15 residues. CDR3 DNA sequence: TGTGCCAGTAGCCCTATGGGGCTAACTAATGAAAAACTGTTTTTT. As protein: CASSPMGLTNEKLFF.

The gene calls are TRBV5-1 and TRBJ1-2, with a tentative D call TRBD1 (5 bases). The CDR3 covers 16 residues. Trimming pared 4 bases from V and 2 bases from J, leaving 18 bases between. CDR1 SGHRS and CDR2 YFSETQ come from the germline V gene. The CDR3 sequence: CASSGWGSGNNYGYTF. DNA for the CDR3: TGCGCCAGCAGCGGCTGGGGGTCGGGAAACAACTATGGCTACACCTTC.

The chain recombines TRBV7-6 with TRBJ1-5, with 8 nucleotides matching TRBD1. Germline CDR1 reads SGHVS; CDR2 reads FNYEAQ. Trimming took 1 base from V and 6 from J; bases not matched to a gene: 5. This CDR3 has 15 amino acids. CDR3 sequence: CASSLGAGGGQPQHF. Written as DNA, the CDR3 is TGTGCCAGCAGCTTAGGGGCAGGGGGCGGTCAGCCCCAGCATTTT.

J is TRBJ1-3 and V is TRBV4-3; D unresolved. The CDR3 covers 16 residues. V shed 0 bases and J shed 0 bases, with 9 bases lying between them. Per germline, CDR1 LGHNA and CDR2 YSLEER. CDR3 in amino acids: CASSQDGINSGNTIYF. The DNA for the CDR3 is TGCGCCAGCAGCCAAGATGGTATTAACTCTGGAAACACCATATATTTT.

Of note for this clone: A read error may produce the germline difference seen at one junction end. The chain has TRBV30 and TRBJ2-1; D is possibly TRBD2 (6 bases). CDR3 size: 13 residues. CDR1 is GTSNPN and CDR2 is SVGIG in the germline V gene (reference sequence). The CDR3 region has the DNA TGTGCCCGGAGGGCCCGGGCGGGATATGAGCAGTTCTTC. Translation: CARRARAGYEQFF.

The chain recombines TRBV4-3 with TRBJ2-7; 9 nucleotides line up with TRBD2. CDR3 length: 15 amino acids. J gave up 5 bases and V 2 bases, and 7 bases lay outside the gene matches. Germline CDR1 is LGHNA and CDR2 is YSLEER. The CDR3 DNA sequence: TGCGCCAGCAGCCAATGGCTAGCGGGATTTCACGAGCAGTACGTC. Translating it yields CASSQWLAGFHEQYV.

This clone was observed once. This chain uses TRBV30 with TRBJ2-2, with D maybe TRBD2 (5 bases). The CDR3 is made up of 14 amino acids. With 8 bases removed from V and 5 bases from J, the gap between germline ends came to 18 bases. Germline assignment: CDR1 GTSNPN and CDR2 SVGIG (reference sequence). In DNA, the CDR3 is TGTGCCCACACGCGGGTGTTTGGTACCGGGGAGCTGTTTTTT. Translating it yields CAHTRVFGTGELFF.

This rearrangement joins TRBV19 to TRBJ2-1; 9 nucleotides match TRBD2. Trimming took 6 bases from V and 4 from J; bases not matched to a gene: 4. CDR3 size: 14 residues. Looked up from germline, CDR1 is LNHDA and CDR2 is SQIVND (reference sequence). The CDR3 DNA sequence: TGTGCCAGTAGACGACTAGCGGAATACAATGAGCAGTTCTTC. It codes for CASRRLAEYNEQFF.

The V call is TRBV6-5, the J call TRBJ2-1; 9 positions match TRBD2. Per the germline V gene, CDR1 is MNHEY and CDR2 is SVGAGI. J gave up 4 bases and V 2 bases, and 3 bases lay outside the gene matches. CDR3 length: 15 amino acids. CDR3 protein: CASSYKAGGYNEQFF. The CDR3 region has the DNA TGTGCCAGCAGTTACAAGGCGGGAGGGTACAATGAGCAGTTCTTC.

CDR3 nucleotides: TGTGCCATCAGTGAAAAGGGGATCTCTGGAAAACTGTTTTTT. Translated: CAISEKGISGKLFF. This chain joins TRBV10-3 and TRBJ1-4; tentative D call: TRBD1 (5 bases). Germline assignment: CDR1 ENHRY and CDR2 SYGVKD. Trimming stripped 3 bases from V and 10 bases from J, with 15 bases between. The CDR3 covers 14 residues.

The V and J genes are TRBV9 and TRBJ2-1, with TRBD2 as a possible D gene (5 bases). The V gene lost 0 bases and the J gene lost 8 bases, with 9 bases spanning the gap. Germline-derived CDR1 and CDR2 are SGDLS and YYNGEE. The CDR3 runs to 13 residues. The CDR3 DNA sequence: TGTGCCAGCAGCGTAGGAGGGTTCGATGAGCAGTTCTTC. Amino acid sequence: CASSVGGFDEQFF.

The chain employs TRBV9 and TRBJ1-1; no reliable D call. The CDR3 totals 16 residues. CDR1 and CDR2 (germline): SGDLS, YYNGEE. Trimming cost V 6 bases and J 4 bases, with 22 bases left between them. The DNA of the CDR3 is TGTGCCAGCACAAGAGGACCGGAATCTAGTAGCACTGAAGCTTTCTTT. This encodes CASTRGPESSSTEAFF.

Comment on this clone: Different DNA sequences within this sample yield the same CDR3. The chain uses TRBV6-5 and TRBJ1-6, with TRBD1 identical over 9 bases. The CDR3 extends over 15 amino acids. The V and J ends lost 0 bases and 7 bases, in that order; junction bases with no gene match: 1. Germline V CDR1 and CDR2: MNHEY, SVGAGI. As DNA, the CDR3 is TGTGCCAGCAGTTACTCGGGACAGGGCAATTCACCCCTCCACTTT. Translating it yields CASSYSGQGNSPLHF.

The J gene is TRBJ2-2, the V gene TRBV11-2; D might be TRBD2 (5 bases). The germline gives CDR1 SGHAT, CDR2 FQNNGV. The CDR3 is 11 residues long. V was shortened by 3 bases and J by 13 bases, with 9 bases between the two germline ends. As DNA, the CDR3 is TGTGCCAGCAGCTTTCGCCGGGGGCTGTTTTTT. It is translated as CASSFRRGLFF.

The rearrangement joins TRBV6-5 to TRBJ2-7, with D perhaps TRBD1 (5 bases). The CDR3 contains 15 residues. The germline CDR1 and CDR2 sequences are MNHEY and SVGAGI. Trimming took off 5 bases at V and 7 bases at J, with 21 bases between the two ends. The CDR3: CASSPLPLTVHEQYF. DNA for the CDR3: TGTGCCAGCAGTCCGCTGCCCCTGACAGTTCATGAGCAGTACTTC.

The chain employs TRBV27 and TRBJ2-2; 10 nucleotides match TRBD2. Looked up from germline, CDR1 is MNHEY and CDR2 is SMNVEV (reference sequence). The V gene end was trimmed by 7 bases and the J gene end by 4 bases; junction bases not matched to a gene: 3. The CDR3 spans 14 residues. CDR3 region: CASNRLAGTGELFF. In DNA, the CDR3 is TGTGCCAGCAACAGACTAGCGGGCACCGGGGAGCTGTTTTTT.

This chain connects TRBV6-5 to TRBJ1-4; 9 bases fit TRBD1. J was trimmed by 8 bases and V by 6 bases; bases with no gene match: 10. The CDR3 covers 15 residues. Germline V lookup: CDR1 MNHEY, CDR2 SVGAGI. This CDR3 is CASSTMTGGREKLFF. CDR3 nucleotides: TGTGCCAGCAGCACCATGACAGGGGGAAGGGAAAAACTGTTTTTT.

This sequence joins TRBV14 and TRBJ1-2; D uncertain. The CDR3 contains 14 residues. In germline, CDR1 is SGHDN, CDR2 FVKESK. V shed 4 bases and J shed 0 bases, with 9 bases lying between them. This chain's CDR3 is CASSPWTANYGYTF. The CDR3 DNA sequence: TGTGCCAGCAGCCCATGGACGGCTAACTATGGCTACACCTTC.

This chain links TRBV18 with TRBJ2-2; D unclear. With 1 base removed from V and 0 bases from J, the gap between germline ends came to 6 bases. CDR1 and CDR2 (germline): KGHSH, LQKENI. CDR3 size: 15 residues. The CDR3 here is CASSPRSPNTGELFF. The CDR3 coding sequence is TGTGCCAGCTCACCACGCAGCCCGAACACCGGGGAGCTGTTTTTT.

This clone was seen a few times. The V gene is TRBV3-1 (or the pseudogene TRBV3-2), the J gene TRBJ1-6; D gene ambiguous. The CDR3 covers 15 residues. Per the germline V gene, CDR1 is LGHDT and CDR2 is YNNKEL (reference sequence). V dropped 5 bases and J dropped 9 bases, with 17 bases sitting between them. CDR3 bases: TGTGCCAGCAGCACCCAGGTGACTGAGTTTTCACCCCTCCACTTT. This translates into CASSTQVTEFSPLHF.

The chain couples TRBV18 to TRBJ2-3, with 9 bases identical to TRBD2. The V and J ends lost 5 bases and 6 bases, in that order; junction bases with no gene match: 12. Germline V gives CDR1 KGHSH, CDR2 LQKENI. The CDR3 consists of 16 residues. The CDR3 sequence is CASSTLIAGVPDTQYF. The CDR3, as DNA: TGTGCCAGCTCAACACTAATAGCGGGGGTCCCCGATACGCAGTATTTT.

The chain uses TRBV19 and TRBJ2-5; TRBD2 is a possible D gene (5 bases). The CDR3 has 14 amino acids. Trimming left V 3 bases short and J 1 base short, with 9 bases between. The germline gives CDR1 LNHDA, CDR2 SQIVND (reference sequence). CDR3 loop: CASSISRGQETQYF. For the CDR3, the DNA is TGTGCCAGTAGTATTTCCCGGGGCCAAGAGACCCAGTACTTC.

This clone was counted once. V is TRBV6-5 and J is TRBJ2-1; TRBD2 matches 12 bases. The CDR3 extends over 16 amino acids. J gave up 10 bases and V 0 bases, and 7 bases lay outside the gene matches. CDR1 is MNHEY and CDR2 is SVGAGI in the germline V gene. This CDR3 is CASSYSWASGGGEQFF. CDR3 nucleotides: TGTGCCAGCAGTTACTCGTGGGCTAGCGGGGGGGGCGAGCAGTTCTTC.

The chain is built from TRBV11-2 and TRBJ1-1; no reliable D call. Germline V lookup: CDR1 SGHAT, CDR2 FQNNGV. The V and J ends lost 0 bases and 4 bases respectively, with 15 bases between them. The CDR3 spans 16 residues. The CDR3 DNA sequence: TGTGCCAGCAGCTTAGAATGGGGAAGAAAGCCCACTGAAGCTTTCTTT. Translating gives CASSLEWGRKPTEAFF.